The rows below give T cell receptor beta chains drawn from one sample of a study of blood T cell repertoires in COVID-19. This table comes from immunoSEQ multiplex PCR, and its TCRdb copy is limited to in-frame clones, with some not included. The sample records 200,000 to 250,000 clones, approximately 81% being singletons. Specimen: peripheral blood. These receptors came from a woman older than 75 with active or convalescent COVID-19. The CDR3 runs from the conserved cysteine through the conserved F or W. Each record gives: J gene, D gene, clone size, CDR3 length, V gene, CDR3 protein, CDR3 DNA. The D gene is left open where the match is weak. The listing skips clone size in some rows; elsewhere it reads once, few, many or a size class.

j_gene: TRBJ2-1
d_gene: .
abundance: .
len: 14
v_gene: TRBV7-3
CDR3aa: CASSLDPQPGEQFF
CDR3nt: TGTGCCAGCAGCTTAGATCCCCAACCGGGTGAGCAGTTCTTC

j_gene: TRBJ1-5
d_gene: TRBD1
abundance: .
len: 15
v_gene: TRBV6-6
CDR3aa: CASSYPGQGGQPQHF
CDR3nt: TGTGCCAGCAGTTACCCTGGACAGGGCGGTCAGCCCCAGCATTTT

j_gene: TRBJ1-1
d_gene: .
abundance: once
len: 13
v_gene: TRBV6-5
CDR3aa: CASSYDRTTEAFF
CDR3nt: TGTGCCAGCAGTTATGACAGGACCACTGAAGCTTTCTTT

j_gene: TRBJ1-1
d_gene: .
abundance: .
len: 17
v_gene: TRBV4-3
CDR3aa: CASSQEWEGGINTEAFF
CDR3nt: TGCGCCAGCAGCCAAGAGTGGGAGGGAGGGATAAACACTGAAGCTTTCTTT

j_gene: TRBJ2-3
d_gene: TRBD2
abundance: .
len: 15
v_gene: TRBV3-1/TRBV3-2
CDR3aa: CASSQDWTSGRGQYF
CDR3nt: TGTGCCAGCAGCCAAGACTGGACTAGCGGGAGAGGGCAGTATTTT

j_gene: TRBJ2-7
d_gene: TRBD2
abundance: once
len: 15
v_gene: TRBV4-2
CDR3aa: CASSQAGGGAYERYF
CDR3nt: TGTGCCAGCAGCCAAGCTGGCGGGGGGGCCTACGAGCGGTACTTC

j_gene: TRBJ2-6
d_gene: TRBD2
abundance: .
len: 17
v_gene: TRBV7-3
CDR3aa: CASSALSGVSGANVLTF
CDR3nt: TGTGCCAGCAGCGCACTCAGCGGGGTCTCTGGGGCCAACGTCCTGACTTTC

j_gene: TRBJ1-1
d_gene: .
abundance: .
len: 16
v_gene: TRBV5-4
CDR3aa: CASSRTAANGNTEAFF
CDR3nt: TGTGCCAGCAGCAGGACAGCTGCCAATGGGAACACTGAAGCTTTCTTT

j_gene: TRBJ2-1
d_gene: TRBD2
abundance: few
len: 14
v_gene: TRBV3-1/TRBV3-2
CDR3aa: CASKRSGSYNEQFF
CDR3nt: TGTGCCAGCAAACGGAGCGGGAGCTACAATGAGCAGTTCTTC

j_gene: TRBJ2-3
d_gene: .
abundance: .
len: 12
v_gene: TRBV6-2/TRBV6-3
CDR3aa: CASSYSRDTQYF
CDR3nt: TGTGCCAGCAGTTACTCGAGGGATACGCAGTATTTT

j_gene: TRBJ2-7
d_gene: TRBD1
abundance: .
len: 19
v_gene: TRBV10-1
CDR3aa: CASSGTGTGDLPPYYEQYF
CDR3nt: TGCGCCAGCAGCGGAACCGGGACAGGGGACCTTCCACCTTACTACGAGCAGTACTTC